The present TCR beta chain was sequenced within a study of cytotoxic CD8 clonotypes in ibrutinib-treated CLL. About the research overall: After a median of around 70 months, approximately 15 patients stayed remitted and some 12 progressed; responses had been partial in roughly 25 and complete in 2. Each sample contained, on average, around 250,000 productive templates and tens of thousands of productive rearrangements. Overall study findings and caveats: A rise in clonality was seen at ibrutinib response, and a fall back toward baseline was seen at progression.

Genomic DNA for TCR beta libraries, around 2 micrograms, came from cryopreserved PBMCs. J was trimmed by 5 bases and V by 5 bases; bases with no gene match: 9. This CDR3 comprises 14 residues. The germline V gene encodes CDR1 PRHDT and CDR2 FYEKMQ (reference sequence). Generated by immunoSEQ multiplex PCR, the TCRdb table keeps only in-frame clones and is missing some. The sample consists of 130,000 to 150,000 clones, 85% to 95% of them appearing once. As to this clone: The antigen is unknown.

This TCR came from a human donor with chronic lymphocytic leukemia. Sequencing was performed on PBMCs, taken after 12 months of ibrutinib treatment. The chain uses TRBV13 and TRBJ2-7; 7 nucleotides match TRBD1. The CDR3 bases are TGTGCCAGCAGCGCCGACAGGGTAATCAACGAGCAGTACTTC. Its protein is CASSADRVINEQYF.